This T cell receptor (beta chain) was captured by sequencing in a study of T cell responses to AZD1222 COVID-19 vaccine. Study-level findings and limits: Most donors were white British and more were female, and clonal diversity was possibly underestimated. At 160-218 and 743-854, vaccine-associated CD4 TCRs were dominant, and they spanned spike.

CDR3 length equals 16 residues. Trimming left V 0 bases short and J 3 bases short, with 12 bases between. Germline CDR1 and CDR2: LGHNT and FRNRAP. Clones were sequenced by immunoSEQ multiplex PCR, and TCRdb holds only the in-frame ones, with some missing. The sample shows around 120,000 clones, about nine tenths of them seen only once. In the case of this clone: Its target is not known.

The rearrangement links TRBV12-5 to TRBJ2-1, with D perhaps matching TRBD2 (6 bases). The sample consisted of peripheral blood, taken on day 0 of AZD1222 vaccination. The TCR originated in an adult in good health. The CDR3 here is CASGLVVGRVYNEQFF. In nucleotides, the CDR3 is TGTGCTAGTGGTTTGGTAGTCGGGAGAGTCTACAATGAGCAGTTCTTC.